The following is a T cell receptor beta chain sequence with its context. Original methodology: It was from reference gene primer amplification that nucleated cell counts were estimated. Repertoires were generated with immunoSEQ multiplex PCR, while TCRdb's copy carries only in-frame clones and drops some. That table furnishes V, J and clone size, whereas the DNA furnished D and trimming. The sample carries about 140,000 clones, 84% recorded once. These data come from a study of blood T cell repertoires in COVID-19. At the level of the study: Sample material is recorded as cDNA or gDNA derived from T cells, B-cell-depleted T cells, or PBMCs.

This CDR3 is 15 amino acids long. J was trimmed by 4 bases and V by 0 bases; bases with no gene match: 1. Germline V lookup: CDR1 MNHEY, CDR2 SVGAGI. The source of this sequence is a man aged 25 to 45 with COVID-19, enrolled during active disease. This chain connects TRBV6-5 to TRBJ1-2; 11 bases match TRBD1. The sequenced material came from peripheral blood. The CDR3 is CASSYSGTGGYGYTF. CDR3 in DNA: TGTGCCAGCAGTTACTCAGGGACAGGGGGCTATGGCTACACCTTC.